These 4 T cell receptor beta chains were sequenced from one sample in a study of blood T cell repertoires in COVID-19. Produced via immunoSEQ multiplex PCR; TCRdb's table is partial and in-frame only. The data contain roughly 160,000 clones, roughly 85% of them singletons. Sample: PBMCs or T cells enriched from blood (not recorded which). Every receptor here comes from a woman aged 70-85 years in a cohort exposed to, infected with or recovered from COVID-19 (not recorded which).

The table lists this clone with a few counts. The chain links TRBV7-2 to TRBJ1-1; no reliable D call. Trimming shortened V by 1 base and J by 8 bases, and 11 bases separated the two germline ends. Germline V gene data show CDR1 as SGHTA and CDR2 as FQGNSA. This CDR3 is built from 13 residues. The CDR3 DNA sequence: TGTGCCAGCAGCTTAGTATTGGCGGCAGAAGCTTTCTTT. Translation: CASSLVLAAEAFF.

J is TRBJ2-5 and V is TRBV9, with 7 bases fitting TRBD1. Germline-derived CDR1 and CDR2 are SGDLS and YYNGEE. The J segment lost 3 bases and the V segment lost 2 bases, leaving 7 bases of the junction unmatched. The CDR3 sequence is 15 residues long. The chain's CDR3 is CASSVQGVVEETQYF. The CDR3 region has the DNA TGTGCCAGCAGCGTCCAGGGGGTCGTTGAAGAGACCCAGTACTTC.

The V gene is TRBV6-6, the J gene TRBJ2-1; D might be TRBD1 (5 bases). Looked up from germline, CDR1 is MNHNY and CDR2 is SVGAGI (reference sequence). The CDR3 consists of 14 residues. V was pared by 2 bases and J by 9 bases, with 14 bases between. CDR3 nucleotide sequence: TGTGCCAGCAGTTACAGGCCAGCAAGGGGTGAGCAGTTCTTC. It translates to CASSYRPARGEQFF.

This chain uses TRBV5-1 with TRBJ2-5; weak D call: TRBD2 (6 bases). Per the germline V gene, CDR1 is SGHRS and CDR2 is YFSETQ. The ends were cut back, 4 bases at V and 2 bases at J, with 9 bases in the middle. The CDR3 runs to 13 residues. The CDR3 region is CASSLEGQETQYF. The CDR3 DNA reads TGCGCCAGCAGCCTGGAGGGGCAAGAGACCCAGTACTTC.